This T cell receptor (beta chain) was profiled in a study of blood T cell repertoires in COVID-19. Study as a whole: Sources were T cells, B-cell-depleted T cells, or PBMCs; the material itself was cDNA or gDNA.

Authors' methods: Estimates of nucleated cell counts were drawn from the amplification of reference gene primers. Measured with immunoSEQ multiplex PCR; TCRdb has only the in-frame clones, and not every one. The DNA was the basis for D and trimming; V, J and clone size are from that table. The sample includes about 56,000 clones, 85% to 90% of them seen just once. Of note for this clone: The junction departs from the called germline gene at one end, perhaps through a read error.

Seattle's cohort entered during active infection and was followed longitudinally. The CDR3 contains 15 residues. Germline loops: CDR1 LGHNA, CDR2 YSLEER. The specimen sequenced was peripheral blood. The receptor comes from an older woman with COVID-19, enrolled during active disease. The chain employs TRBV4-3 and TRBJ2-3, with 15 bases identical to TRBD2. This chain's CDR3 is CASSQDRTSGRAMNF. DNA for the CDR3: TGCGCCAGCAGCCAAGATAGGACTAGCGGGAGGGCTATGAATTTT.